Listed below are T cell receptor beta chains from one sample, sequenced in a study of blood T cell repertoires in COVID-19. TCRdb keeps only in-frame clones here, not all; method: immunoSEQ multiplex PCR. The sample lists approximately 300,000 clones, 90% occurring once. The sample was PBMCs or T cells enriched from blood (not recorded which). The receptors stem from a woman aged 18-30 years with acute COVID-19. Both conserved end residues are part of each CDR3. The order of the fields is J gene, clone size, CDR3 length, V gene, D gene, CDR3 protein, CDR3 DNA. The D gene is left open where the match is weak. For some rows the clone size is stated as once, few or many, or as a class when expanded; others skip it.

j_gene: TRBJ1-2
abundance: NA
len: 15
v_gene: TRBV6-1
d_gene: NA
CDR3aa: CASSDGLWVGYGYTF
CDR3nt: TGTGCCAGCAGTGACGGACTCTGGGTGGGATATGGCTACACCTTC

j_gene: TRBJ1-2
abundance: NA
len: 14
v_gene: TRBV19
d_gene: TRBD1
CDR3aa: CASRVGQGNYGYTF
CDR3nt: TGTGCCAGTAGGGTGGGACAGGGAAACTATGGCTACACCTTC

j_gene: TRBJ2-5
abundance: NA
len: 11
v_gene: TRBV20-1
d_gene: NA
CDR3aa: CSARARETQYF
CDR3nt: TGCAGTGCTAGAGCTAGGGAGACCCAGTACTTC

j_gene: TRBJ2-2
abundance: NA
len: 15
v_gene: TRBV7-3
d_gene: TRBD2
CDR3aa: CASSTVRGDPGELFF
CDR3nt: TGTGCCAGCAGCACCGTCCGGGGGGATCCCGGGGAGCTGTTTTTT

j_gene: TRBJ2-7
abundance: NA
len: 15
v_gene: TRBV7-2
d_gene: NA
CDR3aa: CASSLVDANRYEQYF
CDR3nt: TGTGCCAGCAGCTTAGTAGATGCGAACAGGTACGAGCAGTACTTC

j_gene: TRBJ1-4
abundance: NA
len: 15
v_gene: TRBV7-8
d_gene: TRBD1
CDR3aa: CASSLMDRGDEKLFF
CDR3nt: TGTGCCAGCAGCCTAATGGACAGGGGAGATGAAAAACTGTTTTTT

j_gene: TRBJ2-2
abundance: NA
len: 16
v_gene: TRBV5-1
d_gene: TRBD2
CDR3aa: CASSRIAGTNTGELFF
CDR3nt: TGCGCCAGCAGCCGCATAGCGGGAACTAACACCGGGGAGCTGTTTTTT

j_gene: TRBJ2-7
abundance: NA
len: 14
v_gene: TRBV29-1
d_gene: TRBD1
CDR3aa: CSGGSGTGIYEQYF
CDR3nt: TGCAGCGGAGGCTCCGGGACAGGGATCTACGAGCAGTACTTC

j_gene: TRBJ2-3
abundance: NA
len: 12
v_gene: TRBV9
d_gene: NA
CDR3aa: CASSASSYTQYF
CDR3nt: TGTGCCAGCAGCGCTTCTAGTTATACGCAGTATTTT

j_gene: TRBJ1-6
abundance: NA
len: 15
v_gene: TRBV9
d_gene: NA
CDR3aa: CASSVCGPYNSPLHF
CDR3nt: TGTGCCAGCAGCGTATGCGGTCCGTATAATTCACCCCTCCACTTT

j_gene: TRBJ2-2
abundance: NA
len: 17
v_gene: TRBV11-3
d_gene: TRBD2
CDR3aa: CASSLRVSGRRTGELFF
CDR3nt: TGTGCCAGCAGCCTGCGAGTCAGCGGGAGGCGCACCGGGGAGCTGTTTTTT

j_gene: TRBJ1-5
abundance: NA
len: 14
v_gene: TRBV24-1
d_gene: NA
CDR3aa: CATSGHYSNQPQHF
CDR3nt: TGTGCCACCAGTGGGCACTATAGCAATCAGCCCCAGCATTTT

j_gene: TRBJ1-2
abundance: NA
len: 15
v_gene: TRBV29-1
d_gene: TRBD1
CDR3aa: CSVEDKGARNYGYTF
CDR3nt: TGCAGCGTTGAAGATAAGGGGGCCCGAAACTATGGCTACACCTTC

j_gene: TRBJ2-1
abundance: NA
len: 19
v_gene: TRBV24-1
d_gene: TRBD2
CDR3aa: CATSGPIAPLAEGYNEQFF
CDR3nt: TGTGCCACCAGTGGACCGATTGCCCCGCTAGCGGAGGGTTACAATGAGCAGTTCTTC

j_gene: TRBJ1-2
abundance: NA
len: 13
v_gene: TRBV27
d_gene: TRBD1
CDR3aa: CASSSDRGYGYTF
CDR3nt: TGTGCCAGCAGTTCGGACAGGGGCTATGGCTACACCTTC

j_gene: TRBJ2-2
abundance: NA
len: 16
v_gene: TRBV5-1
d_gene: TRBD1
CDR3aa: CASSRSGTDYTGELFF
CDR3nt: TGCGCCAGCAGTCGGTCCGGGACAGACTACACCGGGGAGCTGTTTTTT

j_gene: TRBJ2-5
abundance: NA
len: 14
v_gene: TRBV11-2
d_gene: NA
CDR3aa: CASSLDPGQETQYF
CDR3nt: TGTGCCAGCAGCTTAGACCCAGGGCAGGAGACCCAGTACTTC

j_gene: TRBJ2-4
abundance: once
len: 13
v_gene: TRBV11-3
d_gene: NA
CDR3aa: CASRAQGIYIQYF
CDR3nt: TGTGCCAGCAGGGCGCAGGGAATTTACATTCAGTACTTC

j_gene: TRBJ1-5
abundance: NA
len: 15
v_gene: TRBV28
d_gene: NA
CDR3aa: CASIGGGAGDQPQHF
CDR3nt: TGTGCCAGCATTGGGGGCGGGGCGGGGGACCAGCCCCAGCATTTT

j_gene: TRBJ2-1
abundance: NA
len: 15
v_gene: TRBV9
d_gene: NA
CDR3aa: CASSTGASSYNEQFF
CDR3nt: TGTGCCAGCAGTACGGGTGCGAGCTCCTACAATGAGCAGTTCTTC

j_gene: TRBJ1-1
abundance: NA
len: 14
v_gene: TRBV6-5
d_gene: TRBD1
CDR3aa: CASTGDRDNTEAFF
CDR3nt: TGTGCCAGCACCGGGGACAGGGACAACACTGAAGCTTTCTTT

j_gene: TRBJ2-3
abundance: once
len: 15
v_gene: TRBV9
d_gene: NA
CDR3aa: CASSATGVPTDTQYF
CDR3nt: TGTGCCAGCAGCGCGACGGGAGTACCCACAGATACGCAGTATTTT

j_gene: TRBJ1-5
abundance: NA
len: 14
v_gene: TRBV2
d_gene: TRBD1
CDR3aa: CASSEDRGYQPQHF
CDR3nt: TGTGCCAGCAGTGAAGACAGGGGTTACCAGCCCCAGCATTTT

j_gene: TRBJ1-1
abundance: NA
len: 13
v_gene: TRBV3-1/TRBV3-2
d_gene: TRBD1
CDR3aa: CASSQGRTGNAFF
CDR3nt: TGTGCCAGCAGCCAAGGGCGGACAGGGAACGCTTTCTTT

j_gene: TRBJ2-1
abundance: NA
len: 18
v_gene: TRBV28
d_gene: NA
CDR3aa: CASSLDRRVPYPYNEQFF
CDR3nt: TGTGCCAGCAGTTTAGATCGTCGGGTCCCGTACCCCTACAATGAGCAGTTCTTC

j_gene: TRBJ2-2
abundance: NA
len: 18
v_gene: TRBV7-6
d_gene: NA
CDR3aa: CASSLNIGITSRTGELFF
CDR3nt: TGTGCCAGCAGCTTAAATATCGGGATCACCTCCCGCACCGGGGAGCTGTTTTTT

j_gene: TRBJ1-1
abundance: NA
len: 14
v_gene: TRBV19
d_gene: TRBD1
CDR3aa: CASSNGQGHTEAFF
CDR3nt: TGTGCCAGTAGTAATGGACAGGGCCACACTGAAGCTTTCTTT

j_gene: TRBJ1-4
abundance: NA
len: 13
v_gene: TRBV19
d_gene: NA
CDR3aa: CASSIDRSEKLFF
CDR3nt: TGTGCCAGTAGTATAGATCGGAGCGAAAAACTGTTTTTT

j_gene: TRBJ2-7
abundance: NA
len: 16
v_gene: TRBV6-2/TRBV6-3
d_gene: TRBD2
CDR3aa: CASSRTSGSASYEQYF
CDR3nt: TGTGCCAGCAGTAGAACTAGCGGGAGTGCGTCCTACGAGCAGTACTTC

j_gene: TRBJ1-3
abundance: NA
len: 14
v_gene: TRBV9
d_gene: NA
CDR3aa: CASSPHDRGNTIYF
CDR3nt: TGTGCCAGCAGCCCTCATGACAGGGGAAACACCATATATTTT

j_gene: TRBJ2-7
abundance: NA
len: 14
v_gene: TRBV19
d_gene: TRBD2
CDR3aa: CASTISGGSYEQYF
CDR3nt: TGTGCCAGTACCATCAGCGGGGGCTCCTACGAGCAGTACTTC

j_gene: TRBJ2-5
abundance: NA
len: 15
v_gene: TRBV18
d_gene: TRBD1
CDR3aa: CASSPRDSLKETQYF
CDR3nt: TGTGCCAGCTCACCACGGGACAGCCTTAAAGAGACCCAGTACTTC

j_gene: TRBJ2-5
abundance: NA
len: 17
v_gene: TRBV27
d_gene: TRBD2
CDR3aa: CASSPWRGREGPGTQYF
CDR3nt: TGTGCCAGCAGTCCGTGGAGGGGAAGGGAGGGACCGGGGACCCAGTACTTC

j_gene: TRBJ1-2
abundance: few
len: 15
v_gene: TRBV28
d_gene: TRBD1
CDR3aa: CASSYRDRDYYGYTF
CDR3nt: TGTGCCAGCAGTTACCGGGACAGGGACTACTATGGCTACACCTTC

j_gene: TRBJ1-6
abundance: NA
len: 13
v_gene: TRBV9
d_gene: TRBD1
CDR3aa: CASNRQGGSPLHF
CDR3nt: TGTGCCAGCAATCGACAGGGAGGTTCACCCCTCCACTTT

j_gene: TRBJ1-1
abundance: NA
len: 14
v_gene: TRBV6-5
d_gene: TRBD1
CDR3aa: CASSYSGQGVGAFF
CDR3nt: TGTGCCAGCAGTTACTCAGGACAGGGCGTCGGAGCTTTCTTT

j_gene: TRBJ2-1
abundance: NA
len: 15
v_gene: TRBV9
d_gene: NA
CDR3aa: CASSVRGTPYNEQFF
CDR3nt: TGTGCCAGCAGCGTAAGGGGGACACCTTACAATGAGCAGTTCTTC

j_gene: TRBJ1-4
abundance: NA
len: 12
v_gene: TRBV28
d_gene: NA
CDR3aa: CASSLEDEKLFF
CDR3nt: TGTGCCAGCAGTTTGGAGGATGAAAAACTGTTTTTT

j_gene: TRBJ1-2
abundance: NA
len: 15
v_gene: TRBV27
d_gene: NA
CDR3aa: CASSSRDTVWAGYTF
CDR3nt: TGTGCCAGCAGTTCTCGGGACACGGTGTGGGCTGGCTACACCTTC

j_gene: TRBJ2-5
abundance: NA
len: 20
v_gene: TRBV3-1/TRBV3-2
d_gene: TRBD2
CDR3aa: CASSPPAVGSSGRARETQYF
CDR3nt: TGTGCCAGCAGCCCCCCGGCGGTTGGGAGTAGCGGGAGGGCCCGGGAGACCCAGTACTTC

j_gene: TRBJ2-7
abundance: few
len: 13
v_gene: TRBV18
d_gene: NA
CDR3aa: CASSRARGLEQYF
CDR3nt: TGTGCCAGCTCACGCGCCAGGGGACTAGAGCAGTACTTC

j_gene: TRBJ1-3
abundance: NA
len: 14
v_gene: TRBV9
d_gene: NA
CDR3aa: CASSPQHSGNTIYF
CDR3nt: TGTGCCAGCAGCCCTCAACATTCTGGAAACACCATATATTTT

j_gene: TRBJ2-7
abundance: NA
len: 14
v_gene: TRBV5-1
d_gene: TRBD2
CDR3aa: CASSFVAGEGEQYF
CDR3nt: TGCGCCAGCAGCTTTGTAGCGGGAGAGGGTGAGCAGTACTTC

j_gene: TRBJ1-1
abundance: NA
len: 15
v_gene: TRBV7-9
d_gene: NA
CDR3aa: CASSLGTQGNTEAFF
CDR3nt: TGTGCCAGCAGCTTAGGGACACAGGGAAACACTGAAGCTTTCTTT

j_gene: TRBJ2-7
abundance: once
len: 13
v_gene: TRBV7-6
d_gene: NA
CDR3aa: CASSPPLFYEQYF
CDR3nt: TGTGCCAGCAGCCCGCCTCTATTCTACGAGCAGTACTTC

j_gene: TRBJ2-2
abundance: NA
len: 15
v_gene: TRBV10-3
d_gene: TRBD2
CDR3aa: CAISAQFGGTGELFF
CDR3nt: TGTGCCATCAGTGCCCAGTTCGGGGGGACGGGGGAGCTGTTTTTT

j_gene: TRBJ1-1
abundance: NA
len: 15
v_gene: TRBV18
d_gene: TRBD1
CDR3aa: CASSLQTGGGTEAFF
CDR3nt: TGTGCCAGCTCACTCCAAACAGGGGGAGGCACTGAAGCTTTCTTT

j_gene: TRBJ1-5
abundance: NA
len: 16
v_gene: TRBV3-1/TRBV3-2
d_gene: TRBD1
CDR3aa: CASSQSATGGYQPQHF
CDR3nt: TGTGCCAGCAGCCAAAGTGCGACAGGGGGATATCAGCCCCAGCATTTT

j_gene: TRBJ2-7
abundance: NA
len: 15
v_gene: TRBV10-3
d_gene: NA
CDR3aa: CAISGGERHSYEQYF
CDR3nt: TGTGCCATCAGTGGGGGCGAGCGCCACTCCTACGAGCAGTACTTC

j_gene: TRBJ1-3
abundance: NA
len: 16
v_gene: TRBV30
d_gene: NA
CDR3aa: CASAHKTRPSGNTIYF
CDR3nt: TGTGCCTCCGCACACAAGACAAGGCCCTCTGGAAACACCATATATTTT